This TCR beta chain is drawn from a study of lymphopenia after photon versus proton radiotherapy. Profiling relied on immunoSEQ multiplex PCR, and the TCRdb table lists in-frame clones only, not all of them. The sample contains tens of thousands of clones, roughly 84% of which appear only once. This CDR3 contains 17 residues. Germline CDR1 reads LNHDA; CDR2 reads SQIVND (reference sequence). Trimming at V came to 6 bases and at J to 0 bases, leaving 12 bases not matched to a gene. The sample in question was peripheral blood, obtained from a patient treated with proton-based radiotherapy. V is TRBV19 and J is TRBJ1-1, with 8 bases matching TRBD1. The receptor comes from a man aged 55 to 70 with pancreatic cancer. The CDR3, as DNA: TGTGCCAGTAGGCTATACTGGCAGGGGGCCGTGAACACTGAAGCTTTCTTT. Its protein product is CASRLYWQGAVNTEAFF.